What follows are 18 T cell receptor beta chains derived from one specimen sequenced in a study of shared clonotypes between healthy human individuals. The repertoire was sequenced with immunoSEQ multiplex PCR; TCRdb's copy has only in-frame clones and lacks some. The data contain roughly 1,500,000 clones, about 98% of them singletons. The sample consisted of naive CD4+ T cells sorted from blood. Indicated subset: CD45RA+ positively selected. Receptor source: a man aged 30 to 45 in good health.

Notes on this clone: Other nucleotide sequences in the sample specify the same CDR3. The genes are TRBV29-1 and TRBJ2-7, with D maybe TRBD2 (5 bases). V lost 1 base to trimming and J lost 2 bases, with 9 bases between them. Germline CDR1 SQVTM, CDR2 ANQGSEA. The CDR3 has 13 amino acids. CDR3 sequence (DNA): TGCAGCGTTGAAGGGACGGGGACCTACGAGCAGTACTTC. Its protein is CSVEGTGTYEQYF.

This chain connects TRBV5-1 to TRBJ2-7; 9 bases agree with TRBD2. The CDR3 runs to 16 residues. The V and J ends lost 0 bases and 5 bases, in that order; junction bases with no gene match: 9. Germline V lookup: CDR1 SGHRS, CDR2 YFSETQ. The DNA of the CDR3 is TGCGCCAGCAGCTTGGTAGCGGGAGTCAATTCTCACGAGCAGTACTTC. This translates into CASSLVAGVNSHEQYF.

The CDR3 nucleotides are TGTGCCAGCAGGGGGACTAGCGGGGGTTCCTACGAGCAGTACTTC. Its translation: CASRGTSGGSYEQYF. The rearrangement links TRBV2 to TRBJ2-7; 14 nucleotides agree with TRBD2. V lost 6 bases and J lost 1; bases outside the gene matches: 2. The germline CDR1 and CDR2 sequences are SNHLY and FYNNEI. The CDR3 extends over 15 amino acids.

The V call is TRBV9, the J call TRBJ2-7; the match to TRBD1 covers 8 bases. Germline V gene data show CDR1 as SGDLS and CDR2 as YYNGEE. The CDR3 totals 19 residues. Losses at the gene ends were 0 bases for V and 0 bases for J; bases not matched to a gene: 14. The CDR3: CASSVEKRWGQACSYEQYF. DNA of the CDR3: TGTGCCAGCAGCGTAGAAAAGAGGTGGGGACAGGCCTGCTCCTACGAGCAGTACTTC.

The chain employs TRBV7-9 and TRBJ2-3, with 7 bases identical to TRBD2. V lost 5 bases to trimming and J lost 11 bases; unmatched junction nucleotides: 28. This CDR3 comprises 19 residues. The germline gives CDR1 SEHNR, CDR2 FQNEAQ (reference sequence). The DNA for the CDR3 is TGTGCCAGCAGCCCAGGAGCGGGGCGGAATCCCGAGCAACGACCAAAGCAGTATTTT. Translated, it gives CASSPGAGRNPEQRPKQYF.

As concerns this clone: Germline is not matched at one junction end, which may reflect a read error. The genes are TRBV28 and TRBJ2-3; D gene ambiguous. The CDR3 is 14 residues long. Per the germline V gene, CDR1 is MDHEN and CDR2 is SYDVKM. This chain's CDR3 is CASSVWASTDTQYF. The DNA for the CDR3 is TGTGCCAGCAGTGTATGGGCAAGCACAGATACGCAGTATTTT.

Here the CDR3 DNA reads TGTGCCAGCAGCCTGACAGGGGACCTCTCCTACGAGCAGTACTTC. The encoded protein is CASSLTGDLSYEQYF. This chain joins TRBV6-6 and TRBJ2-7, with 8 bases fitting TRBD1. The CDR3 totals 15 residues. The germline gives CDR1 MNHNY, CDR2 SVGAGI (reference sequence). The V segment lost 6 bases and the J segment 0 bases; nucleotides outside the gene matches: 7.

As for this clone: The same CDR3 can be traced to other DNA sequences in this sample. CDR3 sequence: CASRGVTEAFF. CDR3 bases: TGTGCCAGCAGGGGGGTCACTGAAGCTTTCTTT. The V call is TRBV28, the J call TRBJ1-1; TRBD1 might be the D (5 bases). This CDR3 is built from 11 residues. Trimming cost V 6 bases and J 4 bases, with 6 bases left between them. The germline V gene has CDR1 MDHEN and CDR2 SYDVKM.

The CDR3 DNA follows: TGTGCCAGCAGCCTGGGCAGGGGGATAATCGGGGAGCTGTTTTTT. This encodes CASSLGRGIIGELFF. The chain joins TRBV5-4 to TRBJ2-2; 7 nucleotides line up with TRBD1. V lost 4 bases and J lost 7; bases outside the gene matches: 10. Germline V gene sequence: CDR1 SGHNT, CDR2 YYREEE (reference sequence). This CDR3 comprises 15 residues.

J is TRBJ1-1 and V is TRBV28; TRBD1 matches at 7 bases. J was trimmed by 6 bases and V by 2 bases; bases with no gene match: 3. Germline V CDR1 and CDR2: MDHEN, SYDVKM. The CDR3 runs to 13 residues. As DNA, the CDR3 is TGTGCCAGCAGTTTAACAGGGGACCCTGAAGCTTTCTTT. It codes for CASSLTGDPEAFF.

The rearrangement joins TRBV11-1 to TRBJ2-7; TRBD2 is a possible D gene (6 bases). The CDR3 contains 15 residues. CDR1 and CDR2 (germline): SGHAT, FQDESV (reference sequence). V lost 5 bases, J lost 2 bases, and 16 bases lay in between. The CDR3 DNA reads as TGTGCCAGCAGCCACCGGGACTCAAGGGCCTACGAGCAGTACTTC. It codes for CASSHRDSRAYEQYF.

The V call is TRBV30, the J call TRBJ1-3; D gene unclear. Germline V lookup: CDR1 GTSNPN, CDR2 SVGIG (reference sequence). Trimming removed 4 bases from V and 1 base from J, with 2 bases in between. The CDR3 is made up of 11 amino acids. Here the CDR3 reads CAWTSGNTIYF. The CDR3 DNA sequence: TGTGCCTGGACTTCTGGAAACACCATATATTTT. Complete variable domain (other parts from reference TRBV30 and TRBJ1-3): SQTIHQWPATLVQPVGSPLSLECTVEGTSNPNLYWYRQAAGRGLQLLFYSVGIGQISSEVPQNLSASRPQDRQFILSSKKLLLSDSGFYLCAWTSGNTIYFGEGSWLTVV.

This clone came up once. The V and J genes are TRBV27 and TRBJ2-1, with D uncertain. Germline assignment: CDR1 MNHEY and CDR2 SMNVEV (reference sequence). The V end was cut by 5 bases, the J end by 10 bases, with 9 bases between. CDR3 length: 11 residues. This CDR3 reads CASSARGEQFF. The CDR3 nucleotides read TGTGCCAGCAGTGCCCGCGGAGAGCAGTTCTTC.

The V call is TRBV28, the J call TRBJ2-5, with 10 bases identical to TRBD2. The CDR3 has 16 residues. V trimming: 5 bases; J trimming: 5 bases; junction bases outside the gene matches: 11. Germline CDR1 reads MDHEN; CDR2 reads SYDVKM. The CDR3, as DNA: TGTGCCAGCAGTCCCCCGGCTAGCGGGAGCGTTGAGACCCAGTACTTC. Translating it yields CASSPPASGSVETQYF.

In regard to this clone: This sample includes further DNA sequences coding for the same CDR3. The chain links TRBV30 to TRBJ1-2; D gene ambiguous. The V and J ends lost 2 bases and 5 bases respectively, with 6 bases between them. Germline CDR1 is GTSNPN and CDR2 is SVGIG (reference sequence). The CDR3 loop spans 11 amino acids. This chain's CDR3 is CAWSRGYGYTF. The CDR3, as DNA: TGTGCCTGGAGTCGCGGTTATGGCTACACCTTC.

V gene TRBV6-5 combines with J gene TRBJ1-5; possible D gene TRBD1, 5 bases. The length of the CDR3 is 11 residues. V was shortened by 5 bases and J by 11 bases, with 10 bases between the two germline ends. Germline V lookup: CDR1 MNHEY, CDR2 SVGAGI. The CDR3 DNA reads as TGTGCCAGCAGTGAAGAAGGGGCCCAGCATTTT. Residues: CASSEEGAQHF.

The chain couples TRBV10-3 to TRBJ2-2; D is unclear. The length of the CDR3 is 14 residues. V was cut by 5 bases and J by 3 bases, with 10 bases left in between. Germline CDR1 reads ENHRY; CDR2 reads SYGVKD. The CDR3 sequence: CAISRSWDTGELFF. CDR3 DNA sequence: TGTGCCATCAGTCGAAGTTGGGACACCGGGGAGCTGTTTTTT.

This clone has just one count. The chain joins TRBV5-1 to TRBJ2-3; 16 bases map to TRBD2. CDR3 size: 18 residues. V trimming: 3 bases; J trimming: 5 bases; junction bases outside the gene matches: 9. Germline CDR1 is SGHRS and CDR2 is YFSETQ. The CDR3 DNA is TGCGCCAGCAGCTCGATTCCGGGACTAGCGGGAGGGGAAGATACGCAGTATTTT. This encodes CASSSIPGLAGGEDTQYF.